A selection of T cell receptor beta chains follows, all from one sample in a study of cytomegalovirus exposure and HLA in healthy donors. TCRdb keeps only in-frame clones here, not all; method: immunoSEQ multiplex PCR. The sample shows about 170,000 clones, around 80% of them seen only once. Sequencing used PBMCs. The receptors derive from a woman between 45 and 65 years old in good health and CMV-seronegative. The CDR3 runs from the conserved cysteine through the conserved F or W. D genes are given only for firm matches. Clone size is shown for a subset of rows, as once, few, many or a class of expanded clone.

TRBV7-2,TRBJ2-5,TRBD1,once,TGTGCCAGCAGCTTAAGTTTCCTGGACAGGGGTATTCTATTGGAGACCCAGTACTTC,CASSLSFLDRGILLETQYF
TRBV5-1,TRBJ2-1,-,-,TGCGCCAGCAGCTCCACCGGGACTCACAATGAGCAGTTCTTC,CASSSTGTHNEQFF
TRBV2,TRBJ2-1,TRBD2,-,TGTGCCAGCAGCGGGACTAGCGGGAGGGCCCCCCTCAATGAGCAGTTCTTC,CASSGTSGRAPLNEQFF
TRBV27,TRBJ2-6,TRBD1,-,TGTGCCAGCAGTCCGAGACAGGGGACGGGGGCCAACGTCCTGACTTTC,CASSPRQGTGANVLTF
TRBV18,TRBJ2-3,-,-,TGTGCCAGCTCATCCGGGACTAGCACAGATACGCAGTATTTT,CASSSGTSTDTQYF
TRBV6-1,TRBJ2-7,-,-,TGTGCCAGCAGCCGCCCAGGGGTTGAATCCTACGAGCAGTACTTC,CASSRPGVESYEQYF
TRBV4-3,TRBJ2-2,-,-,TGCGCCAGCAGCCAAGTCCCGGGGACCGGGGAGCTGTTTTTT,CASSQVPGTGELFF
TRBV6-6,TRBJ2-7,TRBD1,-,TGTGCCAGCAGTCTCCCGAGACAGGGGGCCTACGAGCAGTACTTC,CASSLPRQGAYEQYF
TRBV15,TRBJ2-7,-,-,TGTGCCACCAGCAGGAGAGACTTCCTCTCCTACGAGCAGTACTTC,CATSRRDFLSYEQYF
TRBV5-1,TRBJ2-3,TRBD1,-,TGCGCCAGCAGCTTGGCGGGGCAGGGGGCGACAGATACGCAGTATTTT,CASSLAGQGATDTQYF
TRBV6-6,TRBJ1-5,-,-,TGTGCCAGCAGTCGCGGGACCCCAAGGAGTATCCCGCATTTT,CASSRGTPRSIPHF
TRBV27,TRBJ2-1,-,-,TGTGCCAGCAGTTTAAAGGGGCTACTTACGAATGAGCAGTTCTTC,CASSLKGLLTNEQFF
TRBV6-5,TRBJ2-1,TRBD2,-,TGTGCCAGCAGCTTAGCGGGGAGCTCCTACAATGAGCAGTTCTTC,CASSLAGSSYNEQFF
TRBV19,TRBJ1-2,TRBD1,-,TGTGCCAGTAGGCCAGGGGACAGGGGGGCCTATGGCTACACCTTC,CASRPGDRGAYGYTF
TRBV29-1,TRBJ2-3,TRBD1,-,TGCAGCGTCGGGGGACAGGGTATTCCAGATACGCAGTATTTT,CSVGGQGIPDTQYF
TRBV5-1,TRBJ2-7,-,-,TGCGCCAGCAGCTTGGATATTATCGGCGAGCAGTACTTC,CASSLDIIGEQYF
TRBV4-2,TRBJ1-2,TRBD1,-,TGTGCCAGCAGCCAAGGATTTGAACAGGGGAGGGGCTACACCTTC,CASSQGFEQGRGYTF
TRBV27,TRBJ1-2,-,-,TGTGCCAGCAGTTTACTTAAAGGCCCGGACAGATTCTATGGCTACACCTTC,CASSLLKGPDRFYGYTF
TRBV5-1,TRBJ2-1,-,-,TGCGCCAGCAGCTTAAACAGGGTAGGATCCTACAATGAGCAGTTCTTC,CASSLNRVGSYNEQFF
TRBV11-1,TRBJ2-5,-,few,TGTGCCAGCAGCTCACTCTCCGAGGGCAACCAAGAGACCCAGTACTTC,CASSSLSEGNQETQYF
TRBV19,TRBJ1-1,-,-,TGTGCCAGTAGTCCCCCGGGAACCCTGAACACTGAAGCTTTTTTT,CASSPPGTLNTEAFF
TRBV9,TRBJ2-1,TRBD2,-,TGTGCCAGCAGCGTAGATGGCGGGAGCCTAAGGGATGAGCAGTTCTTC,CASSVDGGSLRDEQFF
TRBV15,TRBJ2-7,-,-,TGTGCCACCAGCAGGGGAGGGGGGGGCACCGCCTACGAGCAGTACTTC,CATSRGGGGTAYEQYF
TRBV6-1,TRBJ2-2,-,-,TGTGCCAGCAGGTCAGAATCTTACACCGGGGAGCTGTTTTTT,CASRSESYTGELFF
TRBV7-9,TRBJ2-2,-,-,TGTGCCAGCAGCTTAGGAACATACACCGGGGAGCTGTTTTTT,CASSLGTYTGELFF
TRBV18,TRBJ1-6,-,-,TGTGCCAGCTCGCCCGGAGCACTTAATTCACCCCTCCACTTT,CASSPGALNSPLHF
TRBV5-6,TRBJ1-4,TRBD1,-,TGTGCCAGCAGTTACAAGACAGGGCTAAGTGAAAAACTGTTTTTT,CASSYKTGLSEKLFF
TRBV19,TRBJ2-1,-,-,TGTGCCAGTAGTATGCAGGGGAATGAGCAGTTCTTC,CASSMQGNEQFF
TRBV4-2,TRBJ2-3,-,-,TGTGCCAGCAGCCATGGAGGGGGGGGGACAGATACGCAGTATTTT,CASSHGGGGTDTQYF
TRBV9,TRBJ1-1,-,-,TGTGCCAGCAGCGCAAAAACAGGGCTCGGCACTGAAGCTTTCTTT,CASSAKTGLGTEAFF
TRBV5-8,TRBJ2-1,-,-,TGTGCCAGCAGCTTAATTCCCTATGAGCAGTTCTTC,CASSLIPYEQFF
TRBV7-2,TRBJ2-2,TRBD2,few,TGTGCCAGCAGCTTACGACTAGCGGGGACCACCGGGGAGCTGTTTTTT,CASSLRLAGTTGELFF
TRBV18,TRBJ2-7,TRBD1,-,TGTGCCAGCTCCCCAATCGGACAGGGGAGCAACGAGCAGTACTTC,CASSPIGQGSNEQYF
TRBV5-1,TRBJ1-2,TRBD1,-,TGCGCCAGCAGCTTATCCGGGACAGGGGGCCATGGCTACACCTTC,CASSLSGTGGHGYTF
TRBV7-2,TRBJ1-1,TRBD1,-,TGTGCCAGCAGTCCCGGACAGGCGAACACTGAAGCTTTCTTT,CASSPGQANTEAFF
TRBV20-1,TRBJ1-1,TRBD1,-,TGCAGTGCTATCACGGACAGGGAAGCTTTCTTT,CSAITDREAFF
TRBV11-2,TRBJ2-7,TRBD1,-,TGTGCCAGCAGCACACCGAAGAGGGGACAGAGATACTACGAGCAGTACTTC,CASSTPKRGQRYYEQYF
TRBV29-1,TRBJ2-4,TRBD2,-,TGCAGCGCCAACTTGGGGGGGTCCAAAAACATTCAGTACTTC,CSANLGGSKNIQYF
TRBV11-2,TRBJ2-1,TRBD2,-,TGTGCCAGCAGCTTAAATCCTGGGACTAGCGGCAATGAGCAGTTCTTC,CASSLNPGTSGNEQFF
TRBV29-1,TRBJ1-1,-,-,TGCAGCGTTGAATTGTGGCGGGCTCGGGAGACTGAAGCTTTCTTT,CSVELWRARETEAFF
TRBV7-2,TRBJ1-5,TRBD1,-,TGTGCCAGCGGGGACAGGGGGGCCAATCAGCCCCAGCATTTT,CASGDRGANQPQHF
TRBV7-6,TRBJ1-5,TRBD1,-,TGTGCCAGCAGCTTAGGGGGGACAGACGGACAGCCCCAGCATTTT,CASSLGGTDGQPQHF
TRBV5-6,TRBJ1-6,TRBD1,-,TGTGCCAGCAGCTTACCCATCAACAGGGGGCTGGTGTCTAATTCACCCCTCCACTTT,CASSLPINRGLVSNSPLHF
TRBV7-9,TRBJ1-2,-,-,TGTGCCAGCAGCTTAGGGACTTTTCAAAACTATGGCTACACCTTC,CASSLGTFQNYGYTF
TRBV6-6,TRBJ1-2,-,few,TGTGCCAGCAGGGCAGGGGATCGTGGCTACACCTTC,CASRAGDRGYTF
TRBV6-1,TRBJ2-7,TRBD1,once,TGTGCCAGCAGTGAAAGGTCTCGGACAGGAGTCTACGAGCAGTACTTC,CASSERSRTGVYEQYF